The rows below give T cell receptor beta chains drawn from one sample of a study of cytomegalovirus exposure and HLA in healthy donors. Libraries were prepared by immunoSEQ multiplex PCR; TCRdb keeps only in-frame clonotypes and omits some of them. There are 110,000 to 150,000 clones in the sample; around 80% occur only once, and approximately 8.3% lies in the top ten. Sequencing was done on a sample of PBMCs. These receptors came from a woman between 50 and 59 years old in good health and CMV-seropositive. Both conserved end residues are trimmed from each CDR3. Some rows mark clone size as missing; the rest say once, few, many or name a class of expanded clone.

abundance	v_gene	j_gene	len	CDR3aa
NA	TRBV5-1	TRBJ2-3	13	ASTLAGGRGDTQY
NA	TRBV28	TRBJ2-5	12	ASSLNIYQETQY
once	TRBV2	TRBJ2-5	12	ASRDRSGQETQY
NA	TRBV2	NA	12	ASGRGGNSYEQY
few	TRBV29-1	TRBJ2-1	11	SVRQGGYNEQF
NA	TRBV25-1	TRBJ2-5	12	ASSEIAAEETQY
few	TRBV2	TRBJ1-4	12	ASSELGGYEKLF
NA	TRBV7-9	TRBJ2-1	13	ASSSIPSRRNEQF
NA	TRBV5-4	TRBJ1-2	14	ASSPRGGRENYGYT
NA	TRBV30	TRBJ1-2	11	AWSATGDYGYT
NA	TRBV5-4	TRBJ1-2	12	ASRLGTEAYGYT
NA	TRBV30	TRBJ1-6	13	AWSVSGRGNSPLH
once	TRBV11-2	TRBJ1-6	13	ASLRGAPGGSPLH
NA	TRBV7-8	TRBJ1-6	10	ASSPGDSPLH
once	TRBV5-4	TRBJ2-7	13	ASSLDSGEFDEQY
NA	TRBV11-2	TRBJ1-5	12	ASGDRGLNQPQH
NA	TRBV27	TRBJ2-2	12	ASSLPTRGGELF
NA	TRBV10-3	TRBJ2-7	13	AITQKSTGGGEQY
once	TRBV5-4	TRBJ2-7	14	ASSLPGGGAIYEQY
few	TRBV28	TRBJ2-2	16	ASSLPRAGGTNTGELF
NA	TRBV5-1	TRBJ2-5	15	ASSLSGGSGGQETQY
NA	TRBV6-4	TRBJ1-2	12	ASSDSGTGDGYT
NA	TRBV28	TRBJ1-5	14	ASSQHRGQGNQPQH
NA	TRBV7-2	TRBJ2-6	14	ASSLIGGGAANVLT
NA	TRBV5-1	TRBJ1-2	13	ASSPRTGINYGYT
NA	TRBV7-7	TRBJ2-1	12	ASSPGGGLGQPF
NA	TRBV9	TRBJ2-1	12	ASSPAGGSNEQF
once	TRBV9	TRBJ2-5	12	ASSVMWGGETQY
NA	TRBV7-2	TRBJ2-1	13	ASSLVRGPYNEQF